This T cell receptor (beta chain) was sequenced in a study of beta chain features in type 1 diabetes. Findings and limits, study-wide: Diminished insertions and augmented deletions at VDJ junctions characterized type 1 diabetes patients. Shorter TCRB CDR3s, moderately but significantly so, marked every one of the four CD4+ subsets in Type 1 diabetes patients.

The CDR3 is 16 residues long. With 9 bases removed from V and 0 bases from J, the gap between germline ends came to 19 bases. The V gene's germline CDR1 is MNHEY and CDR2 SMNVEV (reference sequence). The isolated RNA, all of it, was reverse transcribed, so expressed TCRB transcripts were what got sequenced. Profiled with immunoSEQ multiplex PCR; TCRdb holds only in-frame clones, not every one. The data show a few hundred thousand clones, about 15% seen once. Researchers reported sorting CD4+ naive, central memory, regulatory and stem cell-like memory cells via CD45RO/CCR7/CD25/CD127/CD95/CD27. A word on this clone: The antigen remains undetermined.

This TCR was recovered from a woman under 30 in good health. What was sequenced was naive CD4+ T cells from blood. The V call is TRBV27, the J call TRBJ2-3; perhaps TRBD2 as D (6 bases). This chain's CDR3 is CARPQARETSTDTQYF. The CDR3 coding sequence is TGTGCCAGACCCCAGGCTCGGGAGACGAGCACAGATACGCAGTATTTT.